The clone carrying this T cell receptor (beta chain) was seen more than once but under ten times. PCR involved 60 Vbeta and 13 Jbeta primers. The table came from immunoSEQ multiplex PCR; TCRdb's copy has only in-frame clones and leaves some out. There are 100,000 to 150,000 clones in the sample; more than 80% occur only once, and approximately 10% lies in the top ten. The sample comes from a study of cytomegalovirus exposure and HLA in healthy donors. This CDR3 spans 15 amino acids. Germline V CDR1 and CDR2: MGHRA, YSYEKL. The V end was cut by 6 bases, the J end by 4 bases, with 18 bases between. J is TRBJ1-1 and V is TRBV4-1; weak D call: TRBD1 (6 bases). The sequenced sample consisted of PBMCs. This receptor was identified in a man aged 25-45 years in good health and CMV-seropositive. In DNA, the CDR3 is TGCGCCAGCAGGTCCACCGGGACACCGGGCACTGAAGCTTTCTTT. Its protein product is CASRSTGTPGTEAFF.